The rows below give T cell receptor beta chains drawn from one sample of a study of radiation and T cells in renal cell carcinoma. Repertoires were generated with immunoSEQ multiplex PCR, while TCRdb's copy carries only in-frame clones and drops some. The table records about 19,000 clones, 55% to 65% of them present only once. This material consisted of tumor tissue, taken from a patient whose treatment included radiotherapy and nephrectomy. Receptors were obtained from a woman in her sixties or seventies with renal cell carcinoma. Each CDR3 is given with its conserved first and last residue. The D gene is left open where the match is weak. Where a row states a size, it is once, few, many or the class of an expanded clone; other rows omit it.

v_gene: TRBV4-3; len: 14; abundance: once; j_gene: TRBJ2-3; d_gene: NA; CDR3nt: TGCGCCAGCAGCCCGGGAACGGCGTGGGATACGCAGTATTTT; CDR3aa: CASSPGTAWDTQYF
v_gene: TRBV15; len: 16; abundance: NA; j_gene: TRBJ1-1; d_gene: TRBD1; CDR3nt: TGTGCCACCAGCAGAGAGGGGACAGGGGGCTTGACTGAAGCTTTCTTT; CDR3aa: CATSREGTGGLTEAFF
v_gene: TRBV15; len: 17; abundance: NA; j_gene: TRBJ2-1; d_gene: TRBD2; CDR3nt: TGTGCCACCAAACCCTGGAGCGGGGGGGCCACCTACAATGAGCAGTTCTTC; CDR3aa: CATKPWSGGATYNEQFF
v_gene: TRBV6-5; len: 14; abundance: NA; j_gene: TRBJ2-7; d_gene: TRBD2; CDR3nt: TGTGCCAGCAACCAGCGGGGGAGCTCCTACGAGCAGTACTTC; CDR3aa: CASNQRGSSYEQYF
v_gene: TRBV15; len: 14; abundance: NA; j_gene: TRBJ1-4; d_gene: NA; CDR3nt: TGTGCCACCAGCAGAGAGCCTTTCAATGAAAAACTGTTTTTT; CDR3aa: CATSREPFNEKLFF
v_gene: TRBV15; len: 16; abundance: once; j_gene: TRBJ2-1; d_gene: NA; CDR3nt: TGTGCCACCAGCAGAACCCCCTATAGCTCCTACAATGAGCAGTTCTTC; CDR3aa: CATSRTPYSSYNEQFF
v_gene: TRBV9; len: 15; abundance: NA; j_gene: TRBJ1-1; d_gene: NA; CDR3nt: TGTGCCAGCAGCGTAGGTTTGGACGAGGTACCTGAAGCTTTCTTT; CDR3aa: CASSVGLDEVPEAFF
v_gene: TRBV6-6; len: 12; abundance: few; j_gene: TRBJ2-7; d_gene: NA; CDR3nt: TGTGCCAGCAGCGGATCAACCTACGAGCAGTACTTC; CDR3aa: CASSGSTYEQYF
v_gene: TRBV11-3; len: 17; abundance: NA; j_gene: TRBJ1-2; d_gene: TRBD1; CDR3nt: TGTGCCAGCAGCTTATCCCTCGGACAGGCTGGGGGCTATGGCTACACCTTC; CDR3aa: CASSLSLGQAGGYGYTF
v_gene: TRBV11-1; len: 15; abundance: NA; j_gene: TRBJ2-5; d_gene: TRBD2; CDR3nt: TGTGCCAGCAGCTTCGGGACTAGCGGGGGAGGGACCCAGTACTTC; CDR3aa: CASSFGTSGGGTQYF
v_gene: TRBV30; len: 13; abundance: NA; j_gene: TRBJ2-3; d_gene: TRBD2; CDR3nt: TGTGCCTGGAATCTAGCGGGGGGAGATACGCAGTATTTT; CDR3aa: CAWNLAGGDTQYF
v_gene: TRBV6-5; len: 15; abundance: NA; j_gene: TRBJ1-1; d_gene: NA; CDR3nt: TGTGCCAGCAGTTACTCAGGGTTTGGGAACACTGAAGCTTTCTTT; CDR3aa: CASSYSGFGNTEAFF
v_gene: TRBV27; len: 16; abundance: once; j_gene: TRBJ2-7; d_gene: TRBD1; CDR3nt: TGTGCCAGCAGTTTAGCAGTAGGGGGCGCGTCTTACGAGCAGTACTTC; CDR3aa: CASSLAVGGASYEQYF
v_gene: TRBV4-3; len: 14; abundance: once; j_gene: TRBJ1-2; d_gene: NA; CDR3nt: TGCGCCAGCAGCCATGAAGGGCGAGGCTATGGCTACACCTTC; CDR3aa: CASSHEGRGYGYTF
v_gene: TRBV27; len: 14; abundance: once; j_gene: TRBJ1-1; d_gene: NA; CDR3nt: TGTGCCAGCAGACTTAAGCCGACGCGCACTGAAGCTTTCTTT; CDR3aa: CASRLKPTRTEAFF
v_gene: TRBV7-2; len: 12; abundance: few; j_gene: TRBJ1-2; d_gene: NA; CDR3nt: TGTGCCAGCAGCTCGCGAACAAATGGCTACACCTTC; CDR3aa: CASSSRTNGYTF
v_gene: TRBV28; len: 15; abundance: NA; j_gene: TRBJ2-7; d_gene: NA; CDR3nt: TGTGCCAGCAACTCTGGGGGGACAGCCCAGATCGAGCAGTACTTC; CDR3aa: CASNSGGTAQIEQYF
v_gene: TRBV20-1; len: 11; abundance: once; j_gene: TRBJ2-7; d_gene: NA; CDR3nt: TGCAGTGGCGGGGATCTTTCGTGGCAGTACTTC; CDR3aa: CSGGDLSWQYF
v_gene: TRBV4-1; len: 15; abundance: NA; j_gene: TRBJ2-1; d_gene: NA; CDR3nt: TGCGCCAGCAGCCAAGATCTTAGAACAGTCAATGAGCAGTTCTTC; CDR3aa: CASSQDLRTVNEQFF
v_gene: TRBV5-1; len: 12; abundance: NA; j_gene: TRBJ1-1; d_gene: TRBD1; CDR3nt: TGCGCCAGCAGCTCAGGGACAGGGGAAGCTTTCTTT; CDR3aa: CASSSGTGEAFF
v_gene: TRBV1; len: 19; abundance: NA; j_gene: TRBJ2-1; d_gene: NA; CDR3nt: TGCACCAGCAGCCAAGATTATGGGACTAGCACGAACTCCTACAATGAGCAGTTCTTC; CDR3aa: CTSSQDYGTSTNSYNEQFF
v_gene: TRBV5-1; len: 15; abundance: NA; j_gene: TRBJ2-3; d_gene: TRBD2; CDR3nt: TGCGCCAGCAGCTTGTGGAGCGGGGTGGGAGATACGCAGTATTTT; CDR3aa: CASSLWSGVGDTQYF
v_gene: TRBV27; len: 14; abundance: NA; j_gene: TRBJ2-5; d_gene: TRBD2; CDR3nt: TGTGCCAGCAGTTTCGCGGGGGGGCCGGAGACCCAGTACTTC; CDR3aa: CASSFAGGPETQYF
v_gene: TRBV19; len: 14; abundance: NA; j_gene: TRBJ2-2; d_gene: NA; CDR3nt: TGTGCCAGTAGTACCCGATCGAACACCGGGGAGCTGTTTTTT; CDR3aa: CASSTRSNTGELFF
v_gene: TRBV10-3; len: 15; abundance: few; j_gene: TRBJ1-1; d_gene: NA; CDR3nt: TGTGCCATCAGTGAGTCCTGGGGCGGGAACACTGAAGCTTTCTTT; CDR3aa: CAISESWGGNTEAFF
v_gene: TRBV29-1; len: 14; abundance: NA; j_gene: TRBJ2-2; d_gene: NA; CDR3nt: TGCAGCGTTGAAGGGGGCCGGAGTACCGGGGAGCTGTTTTTT; CDR3aa: CSVEGGRSTGELFF
v_gene: TRBV7-2; len: 16; abundance: NA; j_gene: TRBJ2-5; d_gene: TRBD2; CDR3nt: TGTGCCAGCAGCTTAGGGGGTAGCGGGGTCAAAGAGACCCAGTACTTC; CDR3aa: CASSLGGSGVKETQYF
v_gene: TRBV6-1; len: 16; abundance: NA; j_gene: TRBJ2-7; d_gene: NA; CDR3nt: TGTGCCAGCAGTGAAATGATCCAGGAGGCTTCGGGGGAGCAGTACTTC; CDR3aa: CASSEMIQEASGEQYF
v_gene: TRBV2; len: 14; abundance: few; j_gene: TRBJ1-2; d_gene: NA; CDR3nt: TGTGCCAGCAGTGAATCCGGGGGGAACTATGGCTACACCTTC; CDR3aa: CASSESGGNYGYTF
v_gene: TRBV5-8; len: 15; abundance: once; j_gene: TRBJ1-2; d_gene: NA; CDR3nt: TGTGCCAGCAGCTTGGATGTTCCTACCTTCTATGGCTACACCTTC; CDR3aa: CASSLDVPTFYGYTF
v_gene: TRBV6-5; len: 15; abundance: NA; j_gene: TRBJ2-3; d_gene: NA; CDR3nt: TGTGCCAGCAGTACCTTAGGGACTAGCACAGATACGCAGTATTTT; CDR3aa: CASSTLGTSTDTQYF
v_gene: TRBV5-4; len: 14; abundance: NA; j_gene: TRBJ1-2; d_gene: NA; CDR3nt: TGTGCCAGCAGCGCCACAGGGCGGGGCTATGGCTACACCTTC; CDR3aa: CASSATGRGYGYTF
v_gene: TRBV25-1; len: 15; abundance: NA; j_gene: TRBJ1-2; d_gene: TRBD1; CDR3nt: TGTGCCAGCAGTGAATCCGGGACAGGGGGGGGTGGCTACACCTTC; CDR3aa: CASSESGTGGGGYTF
v_gene: TRBV7-9; len: 15; abundance: NA; j_gene: TRBJ1-2; d_gene: NA; CDR3nt: TGTGCCAGCAGCTTAGCGCTGGGCCAGCTTTATGGCTACACCTTC; CDR3aa: CASSLALGQLYGYTF
v_gene: TRBV4-2; len: 14; abundance: NA; j_gene: TRBJ2-2; d_gene: NA; CDR3nt: TGTGCCAGCAGCCAAGCTAGAGCGTCCGGGGAGCTGTTTTTT; CDR3aa: CASSQARASGELFF
v_gene: TRBV5-1; len: 17; abundance: NA; j_gene: TRBJ1-6; d_gene: TRBD1; CDR3nt: TGCGCCAGCAGCCAGGGACAGAGAAGCTCCTATAATTCACCCCTCCACTTT; CDR3aa: CASSQGQRSSYNSPLHF
v_gene: TRBV20-1; len: 11; abundance: NA; j_gene: TRBJ2-1; d_gene: NA; CDR3nt: TGCAGTGCGGCCCCGGTGAATGAGCAGTTCTTC; CDR3aa: CSAAPVNEQFF
v_gene: TRBV6-5; len: 13; abundance: NA; j_gene: TRBJ1-1; d_gene: NA; CDR3nt: TGTGCCAGCAGTAGACGACAGAACACTGAAGCTTTCTTT; CDR3aa: CASSRRQNTEAFF
v_gene: TRBV27; len: 14; abundance: NA; j_gene: TRBJ1-1; d_gene: NA; CDR3nt: TGTGCCAGCAGTGACAGGACTTCAAGGACTGAAGCTTTCTTT; CDR3aa: CASSDRTSRTEAFF
v_gene: TRBV5-1; len: 14; abundance: once; j_gene: TRBJ2-7; d_gene: NA; CDR3nt: TGCGCCAGCAGCCCGCCGGGTCTGTTCTACGAGCAGTACTTC; CDR3aa: CASSPPGLFYEQYF
v_gene: TRBV2; len: 16; abundance: NA; j_gene: TRBJ2-7; d_gene: TRBD1; CDR3nt: TGTGCCAGCAGTGAGGCGAGGACAGGGGGCGGGTACGAGCAGTACTTC; CDR3aa: CASSEARTGGGYEQYF
v_gene: TRBV27; len: 16; abundance: few; j_gene: TRBJ1-6; d_gene: NA; CDR3nt: TGTGCCAGCAGTTTATCCCCCGGGACCCCCAATTCACCCCTCCACTTT; CDR3aa: CASSLSPGTPNSPLHF
v_gene: TRBV19; len: 15; abundance: NA; j_gene: TRBJ2-2; d_gene: TRBD1; CDR3nt: TGTGCCAGTAGTGGACGGACAGGGAACACCGGGGAGCTGTTTTTT; CDR3aa: CASSGRTGNTGELFF
v_gene: TRBV11-3; len: 15; abundance: NA; j_gene: TRBJ2-7; d_gene: NA; CDR3nt: TGTGCCAGCAGCCCGGCCGGGCTAAGCTCCTACGAGCAGTACTTC; CDR3aa: CASSPAGLSSYEQYF
v_gene: TRBV19; len: 16; abundance: few; j_gene: TRBJ1-3; d_gene: NA; CDR3nt: TGTGCCAGTATCCAGGCGGGCAGGAGCTCTGGAAACACCATATATTTT; CDR3aa: CASIQAGRSSGNTIYF
v_gene: TRBV6-5; len: 12; abundance: NA; j_gene: TRBJ2-1; d_gene: NA; CDR3nt: TGTGCCAGCACGGGCGGAGTCAATGAGCAGTTCTTC; CDR3aa: CASTGGVNEQFF
v_gene: TRBV11-3; len: 15; abundance: few; j_gene: TRBJ2-7; d_gene: NA; CDR3nt: TGTGCCAGCAGCCAGGGGACAGGACTAGCCTACGAGCAGTACTTC; CDR3aa: CASSQGTGLAYEQYF
v_gene: TRBV19; len: 15; abundance: NA; j_gene: TRBJ2-1; d_gene: NA; CDR3nt: TGTGCCAGTAGTAACTACAGAGGCTCCTACAATGAGCAGTTCTTC; CDR3aa: CASSNYRGSYNEQFF
v_gene: TRBV2; len: 14; abundance: few; j_gene: TRBJ2-7; d_gene: NA; CDR3nt: TGTGCCAGCAGCCCGGGGGCCTGGGCTTCCGAGCAGTACTTC; CDR3aa: CASSPGAWASEQYF
v_gene: TRBV6-1; len: 16; abundance: few; j_gene: TRBJ2-2; d_gene: NA; CDR3nt: TGTGCCAGCAGTGAAAGGCCAGGGGCGGGCACCGGGGAGCTGTTTTTT; CDR3aa: CASSERPGAGTGELFF
v_gene: TRBV9; len: 17; abundance: NA; j_gene: TRBJ1-3; d_gene: TRBD1; CDR3nt: TGTGCCAGCAGCGTCTCCCCCCCGGGACAGGGAGGGAACACCATATATTTT; CDR3aa: CASSVSPPGQGGNTIYF
v_gene: TRBV7-9; len: 14; abundance: NA; j_gene: TRBJ2-3; d_gene: NA; CDR3nt: TGTGCCAGCAGCTTAGCGCGTTTTCCCGATACGCAGTATTTT; CDR3aa: CASSLARFPDTQYF
v_gene: TRBV9; len: 17; abundance: NA; j_gene: TRBJ1-2; d_gene: NA; CDR3nt: TGTGCCAGCACCCTCCCCAGGAGATCGGAGTTGGACTATGGCTACACCTTC; CDR3aa: CASTLPRRSELDYGYTF
v_gene: TRBV4-3; len: 17; abundance: NA; j_gene: TRBJ2-2; d_gene: NA; CDR3nt: TGCGCCAGCAGCCAAATCGCCGCGGGACAGAACACCGGGGAGCTGTTTTTT; CDR3aa: CASSQIAAGQNTGELFF